This T cell receptor (beta chain) was recorded in a study of blood T cell repertoires in COVID-19. Across the study: Acute and convalescent COVID-19 samples came from the United States, Italy and Spain. From T cells, B-cell-depleted T cells, or PBMCs came the material, which was cDNA or gDNA.

Original data processing: How many nucleated cells were present was estimated from reference gene primer amplification. The repertoire was sequenced with immunoSEQ multiplex PCR; TCRdb's copy has only in-frame clones and lacks some. That table is the source of V, J and clone size, and D and trimming were worked out from the DNA. The sample includes roughly 88,000 clones, roughly 80% seen only once; the top ten take about a sixth. This clone was recorded a few times. The length of the CDR3 is 13 residues. The receptor's source is a woman older than 75 with acute or convalescent COVID-19. This chain uses TRBV12-2 with TRBJ1-3; TRBD1 is taken as the D call from the table, unchecked against the DNA. TRBV12-2 represents a pseudogene. Sequenced material: peripheral blood. This chain's CDR3 is CASRLGQRNTIYF. CDR3 DNA sequence: TGTGCAAGTCGCTTAGGACAGAGAAACACCATATATTTT.